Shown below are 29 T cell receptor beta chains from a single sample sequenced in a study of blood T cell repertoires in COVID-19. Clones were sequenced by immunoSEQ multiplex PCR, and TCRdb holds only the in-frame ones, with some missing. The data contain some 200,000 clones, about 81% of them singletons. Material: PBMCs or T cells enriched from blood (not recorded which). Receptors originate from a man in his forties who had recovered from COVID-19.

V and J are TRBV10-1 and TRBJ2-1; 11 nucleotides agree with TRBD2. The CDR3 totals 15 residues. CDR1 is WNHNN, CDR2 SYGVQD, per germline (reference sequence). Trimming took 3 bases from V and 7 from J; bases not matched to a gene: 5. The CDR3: CASSDSGGAGNEQFF. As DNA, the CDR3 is TGCGCCAGCAGTGATAGCGGGGGGGCCGGGAATGAGCAGTTCTTC.

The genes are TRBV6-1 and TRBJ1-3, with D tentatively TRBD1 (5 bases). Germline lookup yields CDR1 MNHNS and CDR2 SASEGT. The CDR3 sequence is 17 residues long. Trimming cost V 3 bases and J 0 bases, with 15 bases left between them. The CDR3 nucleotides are TGTGCCAGCAGTGAGGCCCACAGGACCCACTCTGGAAACACCATATATTTT. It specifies CASSEAHRTHSGNTIYF.

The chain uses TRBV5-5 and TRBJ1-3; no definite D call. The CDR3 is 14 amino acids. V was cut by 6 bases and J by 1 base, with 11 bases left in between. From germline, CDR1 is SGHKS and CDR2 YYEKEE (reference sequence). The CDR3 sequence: CASTPSGSGNTIYF. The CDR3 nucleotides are TGTGCCAGCACCCCTTCGGGGTCTGGAAACACCATATATTTT.

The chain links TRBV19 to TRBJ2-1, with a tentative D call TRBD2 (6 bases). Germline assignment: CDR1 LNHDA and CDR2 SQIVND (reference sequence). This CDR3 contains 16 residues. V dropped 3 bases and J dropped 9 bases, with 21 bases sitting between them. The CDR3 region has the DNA TGTGCCAGTAGTATGAGGGGTGGGCGGGGATCACCTGAGCAGTTCTTC. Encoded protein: CASSMRGGRGSPEQFF.

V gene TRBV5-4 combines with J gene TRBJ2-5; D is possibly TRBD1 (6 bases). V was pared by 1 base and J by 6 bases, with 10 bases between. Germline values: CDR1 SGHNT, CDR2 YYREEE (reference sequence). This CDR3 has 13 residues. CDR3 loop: CASSLPQGKTQYF. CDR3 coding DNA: TGTGCCAGCAGCTTGCCCCAGGGGAAGACCCAGTACTTC.

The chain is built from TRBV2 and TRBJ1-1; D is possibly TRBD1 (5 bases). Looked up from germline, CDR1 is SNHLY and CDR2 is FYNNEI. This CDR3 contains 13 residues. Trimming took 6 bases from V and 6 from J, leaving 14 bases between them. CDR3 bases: TGTGCCAGCAGATGGACAATCAGGGCTGAAGCTTTCTTT. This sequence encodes CASRWTIRAEAFF.

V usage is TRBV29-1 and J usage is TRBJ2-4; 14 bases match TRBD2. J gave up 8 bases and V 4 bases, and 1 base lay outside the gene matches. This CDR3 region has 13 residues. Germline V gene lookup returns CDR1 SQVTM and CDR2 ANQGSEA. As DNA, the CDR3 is TGCAGCGTTGGGGGACTAGCGGGAGACATTCAGTACTTC. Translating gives CSVGGLAGDIQYF.

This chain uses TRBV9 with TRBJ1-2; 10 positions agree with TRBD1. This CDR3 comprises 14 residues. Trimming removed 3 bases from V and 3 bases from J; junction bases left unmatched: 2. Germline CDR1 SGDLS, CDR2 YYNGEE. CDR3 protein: CASSATGGDYGYTF. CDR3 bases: TGTGCCAGCAGCGCGACAGGGGGCGACTATGGCTACACCTTC.

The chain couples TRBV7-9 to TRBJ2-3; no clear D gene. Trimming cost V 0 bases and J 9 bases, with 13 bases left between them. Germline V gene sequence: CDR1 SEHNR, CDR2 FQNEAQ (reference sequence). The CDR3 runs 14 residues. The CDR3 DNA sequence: TGTGCCAGCAGCTTAGCTGCAGTGGTAGCCACGCAGTATTTT. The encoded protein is CASSLAAVVATQYF.

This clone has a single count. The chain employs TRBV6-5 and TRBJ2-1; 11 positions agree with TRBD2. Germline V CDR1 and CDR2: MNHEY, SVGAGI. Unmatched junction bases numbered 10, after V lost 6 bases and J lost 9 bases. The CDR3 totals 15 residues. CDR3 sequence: CASRVLLAGAGEQFF. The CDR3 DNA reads TGTGCCAGCAGGGTACTACTAGCGGGGGCCGGTGAGCAGTTCTTC.

CDR3 nucleotide sequence: TGTGCCAGCAGCTCTCAGGGACAGGGGAATGAAAAACTGTTTTTT. Amino acid sequence: CASSSQGQGNEKLFF. V usage is TRBV7-2 and J usage is TRBJ1-4, with 10 bases lining up with TRBD1. Germline V lookup: CDR1 SGHTA, CDR2 FQGNSA. The V segment lost 4 bases and the J segment 5 bases; nucleotides outside the gene matches: 4. The CDR3 runs 15 residues.

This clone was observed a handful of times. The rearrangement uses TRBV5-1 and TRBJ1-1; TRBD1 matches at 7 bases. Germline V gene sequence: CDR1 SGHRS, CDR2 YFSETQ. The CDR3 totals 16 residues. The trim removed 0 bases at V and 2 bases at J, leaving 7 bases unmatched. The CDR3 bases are TGCGCCAGCAGCTTGGTGGCAGGGGGTCGCAACACTGAAGCTTTCTTT. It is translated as CASSLVAGGRNTEAFF.

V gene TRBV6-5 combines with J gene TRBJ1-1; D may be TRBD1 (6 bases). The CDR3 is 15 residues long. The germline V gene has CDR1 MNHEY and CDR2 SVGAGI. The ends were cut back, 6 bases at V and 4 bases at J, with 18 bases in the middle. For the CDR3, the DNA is TGTGCCAGCAGCCCATCGACAGGTCAGAGCACTGAAGCTTTCTTT. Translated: CASSPSTGQSTEAFF.

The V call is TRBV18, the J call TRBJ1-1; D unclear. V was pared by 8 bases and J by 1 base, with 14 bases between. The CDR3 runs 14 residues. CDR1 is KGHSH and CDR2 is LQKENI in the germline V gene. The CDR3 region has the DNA TGTGCCAGCCTACCGGGAGGGAAGAACACTGAAGCTTTCTTT. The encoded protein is CASLPGGKNTEAFF.

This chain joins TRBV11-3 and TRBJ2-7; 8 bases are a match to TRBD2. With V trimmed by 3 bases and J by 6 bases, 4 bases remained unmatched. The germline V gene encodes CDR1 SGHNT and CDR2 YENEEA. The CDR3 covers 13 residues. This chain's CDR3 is CASSFREGGEQYF. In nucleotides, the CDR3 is TGTGCCAGCAGCTTCCGGGAGGGCGGCGAGCAGTACTTC.

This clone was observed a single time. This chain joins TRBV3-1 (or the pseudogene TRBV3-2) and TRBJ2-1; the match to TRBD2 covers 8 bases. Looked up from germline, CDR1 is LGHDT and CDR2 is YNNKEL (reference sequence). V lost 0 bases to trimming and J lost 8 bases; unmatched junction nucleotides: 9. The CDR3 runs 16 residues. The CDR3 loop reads CASSQEGAGVKDEQFF. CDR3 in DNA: TGTGCCAGCAGCCAAGAGGGAGCGGGAGTTAAGGATGAGCAGTTCTTC.

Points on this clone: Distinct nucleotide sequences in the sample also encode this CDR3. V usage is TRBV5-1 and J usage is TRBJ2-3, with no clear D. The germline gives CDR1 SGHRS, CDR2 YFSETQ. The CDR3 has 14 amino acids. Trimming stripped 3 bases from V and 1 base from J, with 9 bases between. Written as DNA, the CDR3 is TGCGCCAGCAGCTCCTCGAGCGGCACAGATACGCAGTATTTT. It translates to CASSSSSGTDTQYF.

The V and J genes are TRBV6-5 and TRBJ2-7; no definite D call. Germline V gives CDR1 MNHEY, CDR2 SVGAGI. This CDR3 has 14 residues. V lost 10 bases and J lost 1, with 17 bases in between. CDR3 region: CATPTPDPSYEQYF. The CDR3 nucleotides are TGTGCCACCCCGACACCCGATCCATCCTACGAGCAGTACTTC.

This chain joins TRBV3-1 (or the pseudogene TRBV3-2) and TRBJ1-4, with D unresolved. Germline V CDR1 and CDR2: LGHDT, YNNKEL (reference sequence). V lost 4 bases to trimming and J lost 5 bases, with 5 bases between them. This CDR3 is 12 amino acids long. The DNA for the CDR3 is TGTGCCAGCAGCCTTTTAAATGAAAAACTGTTTTTT. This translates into CASSLLNEKLFF.

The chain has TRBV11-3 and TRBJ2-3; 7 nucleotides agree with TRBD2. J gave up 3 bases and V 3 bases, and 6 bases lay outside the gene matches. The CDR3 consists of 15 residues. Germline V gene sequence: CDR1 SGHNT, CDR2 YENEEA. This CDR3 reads CASSFGGSGTDTQYF. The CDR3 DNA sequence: TGTGCCAGCAGCTTCGGCGGGAGCGGGACAGATACGCAGTATTTT.

The CDR3 DNA reads TGCAGCGTTTCACAGGGGGGATATCAGCCCCAGCATTTT. Its translation: CSVSQGGYQPQHF. The J gene is TRBJ1-5, the V gene TRBV29-1; 8 bases map to TRBD1. Germline V gene data show CDR1 as SQVTM and CDR2 as ANQGSEA. The CDR3 loop spans 13 amino acids. J gave up 5 bases and V 5 bases, and 5 bases lay outside the gene matches. Looking up the rest from reference TRBV29-1 and TRBJ1-5 gives the full variable domain: SAVISQKPSRDICQRGTSLTIQCQVDSQVTMMFWYRQQPGQSLTLIATANQGSEATYESGFVIDKFPISRPNLTFSTLTVSNMSPEDSSIYLCSVSQGGYQPQHFGDGTRLSIL.

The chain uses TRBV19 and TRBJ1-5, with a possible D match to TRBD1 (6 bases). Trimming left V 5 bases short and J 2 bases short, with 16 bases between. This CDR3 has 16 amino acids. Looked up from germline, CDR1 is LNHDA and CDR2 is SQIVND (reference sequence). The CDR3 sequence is CASSSVLQGGNQPQHF. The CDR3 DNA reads TGTGCCAGTAGTTCAGTATTACAGGGTGGCAATCAGCCCCAGCATTTT. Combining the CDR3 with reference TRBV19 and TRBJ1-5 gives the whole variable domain DGGITQSPKYLFRKEGQNVTLSCEQNLNHDAMYWYRQDPGQGLRLIYYSQIVNDFQKGDIAEGYSVSREKKESFPLTVTSAQKNPTAFYLCASSSVLQGGNQPQHFGDGTRLSIL.

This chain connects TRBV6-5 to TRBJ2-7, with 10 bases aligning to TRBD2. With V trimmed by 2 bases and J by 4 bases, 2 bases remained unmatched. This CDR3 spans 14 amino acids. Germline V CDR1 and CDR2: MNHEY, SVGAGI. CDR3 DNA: TGTGCCAGCAGTTACGAAGCGGGAGGGTACGAGCAGTACTTC. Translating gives CASSYEAGGYEQYF.

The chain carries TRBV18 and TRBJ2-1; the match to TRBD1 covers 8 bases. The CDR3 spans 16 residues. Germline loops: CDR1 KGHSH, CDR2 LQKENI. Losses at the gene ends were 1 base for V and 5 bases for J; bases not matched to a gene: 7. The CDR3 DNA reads TGTGCCAGCTCACCACAGGACAGGGCCTTGAACAATGAGCAGTTCTTC. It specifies CASSPQDRALNNEQFF.

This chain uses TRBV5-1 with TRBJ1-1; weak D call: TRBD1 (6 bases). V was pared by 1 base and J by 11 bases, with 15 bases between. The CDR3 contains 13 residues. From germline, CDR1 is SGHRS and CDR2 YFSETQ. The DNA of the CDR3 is TGCGCCAGCAGCTTGTTAAGGGGGTTGGAGGCTTTCTTT. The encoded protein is CASSLLRGLEAFF.

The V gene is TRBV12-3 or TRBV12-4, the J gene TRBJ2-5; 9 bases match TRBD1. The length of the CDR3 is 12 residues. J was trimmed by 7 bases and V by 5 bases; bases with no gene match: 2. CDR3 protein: CASSIQGATQYF. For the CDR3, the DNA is TGTGCCAGCAGTATACAGGGGGCGACCCAGTACTTC.

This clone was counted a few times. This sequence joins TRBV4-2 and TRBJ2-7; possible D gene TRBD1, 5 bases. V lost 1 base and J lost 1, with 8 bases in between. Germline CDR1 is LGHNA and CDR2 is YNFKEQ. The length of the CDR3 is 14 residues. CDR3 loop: CASSQGSGSYEQYF. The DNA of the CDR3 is TGTGCCAGCAGCCAAGGTTCAGGGTCCTACGAGCAGTACTTC.

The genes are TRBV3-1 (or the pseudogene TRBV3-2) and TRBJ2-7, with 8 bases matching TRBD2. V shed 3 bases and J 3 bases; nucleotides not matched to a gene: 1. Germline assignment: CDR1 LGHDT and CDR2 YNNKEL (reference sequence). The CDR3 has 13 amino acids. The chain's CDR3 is CASSHLAGYEQYF. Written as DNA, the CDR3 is TGTGCCAGCAGCCACCTAGCGGGCTACGAGCAGTACTTC.

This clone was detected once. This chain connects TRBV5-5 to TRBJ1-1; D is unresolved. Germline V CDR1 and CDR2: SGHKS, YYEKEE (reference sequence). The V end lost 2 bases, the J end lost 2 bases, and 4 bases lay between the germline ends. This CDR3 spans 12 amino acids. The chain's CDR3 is CASSLYNTEAFF. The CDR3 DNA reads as TGTGCCAGCAGCTTATATAACACTGAAGCTTTCTTT.